The 12 T cell receptor beta chains in this list originate from one sample, sequenced in a study of T cells in Graves' hyperthyroidism and ophthalmopathy (dated by TCRdb to the late 2010s). Libraries were built with multiplex PCR. The listed sequencing device is Illumina HiSeq 2000. The TCR beta CDR3 regions were amplified from the RNA transcripts. For the first round of RT-PCR on the TCR CDR3, the HTBI primer set was used together with the Qiagen OneStep RT-PCR kit. TCRdb trimmed public reads at Q25 via fastp, called clones via MiXCR and kept in-frame beta chains. A single entry per CDR3 protein holds the most common genes and DNA from its merged rows. This sample holds about 660,000 distinct CDR3 sequences; about 45% were observed only once. The ten largest clones take up 7% to 7.5% of the sample. The sample taken for sequencing was peripheral blood or thyroid tissue (not recorded which). Receptors originate from an adult man with Graves' disease, either hyperthyroidism or ophthalmopathy (not recorded which).

Only a few counts were recorded for this clonotype. A read error is possible here, since a much larger clone lies one base away. The J gene is TRBJ2-7, the V gene TRBV6-1, with no clear D. CDR3 length: 12 residues. The V end lost 6 bases, the J end lost 0 bases, and 6 bases lay between the germline ends. Germline V lookup: CDR1 MNHNS, CDR2 SASEGT. This chain's CDR3 is CASRPNSYEQYF. CDR3 DNA sequence: TGTGCCAGCAGACCCAACTCCTACGAGCAGTACTTC.

Details on this clonotype: A much larger clone differs from this one at a single base, so this may be a read error. The chain combines TRBV2 with TRBJ1-5; D is uncertain. This CDR3 is 14 amino acids long. Between the trimmed V and J ends, which lost 4 bases and 1 base, there was a span of 8 bases. CDR1 SNHLY and CDR2 FYNNEI come from the germline V gene. The CDR3 nucleotides are TGTGCCAGCAGTGTGAGTCAGAGCAATCAGCCCCAGCATTTT. Encoded protein: CASSVSQSNQPQHF.

This clonotype showed up just a few times. The chain links TRBV20-1 to TRBJ2-2, with TRBD1 matching 8 bases. The CDR3 sequence is 15 residues long. In germline, CDR1 is DFQATT, CDR2 SNEGSKA (reference sequence). V trimming: 2 bases; J trimming: 1 base; junction bases outside the gene matches: 3. CDR3 loop: CSARQGARNTGELFF. The CDR3 nucleotides are TGCAGTGCTAGACAGGGGGCGAGGAACACCGGGGAGCTGTTTTTT.

This clonotype was seen at least ten times. The chain joins TRBV29-1 to TRBJ2-5, with D maybe TRBD1 (6 bases). Trimming pared 3 bases from V and 5 bases from J, leaving 25 bases between. CDR1 is SQVTM and CDR2 is ANQGSEA in the germline V gene. The CDR3 is 17 amino acids. The CDR3 bases are TGCAGCGTTGACGGGGTTTCTGCAGGGGTGATGATCGAGACCCAGTACTTC. This sequence encodes CSVDGVSAGVMIETQYF.

This clonotype was detected only once. The genes are TRBV10-3 and TRBJ1-2; D is unclear. This CDR3 has 12 amino acids. The V and J ends lost 10 bases and 7 bases respectively, with 16 bases between them. The V gene's germline CDR1 is ENHRY and CDR2 SYGVKD. The CDR3 sequence is CATRESGAGYTF. CDR3 nucleotide sequence: TGTGCCACCCGTGAGTCGGGTGCTGGCTACACCTTC.

The V call is TRBV29-1, the J call TRBJ2-7; no clear D. In germline, CDR1 is SQVTM, CDR2 ANQGSEA. Trimming pared 0 bases from V and 4 bases from J, leaving 7 bases between. This CDR3 has 12 amino acids. The CDR3 region is CSVEETAYEQYF. The CDR3 DNA sequence: TGCAGCGTTGAAGAAACGGCGTACGAGCAGTACTTC.

Comments on this clonotype: A read error may produce the germline difference seen at one junction end. The chain links TRBV9 to TRBJ1-6; tentatively, D is TRBD1 (5 bases). Germline CDR1 reads SGDLS; CDR2 reads YYNGEE. The CDR3 runs 19 residues. As DNA, the CDR3 is TGCGCCAGCAGCGTAGATTTCGGGGGATTAGCAGGGTATGATTCACCCCTCCACTTT. Its protein product is CASSVDFGGLAGYDSPLHF.

The V gene is TRBV5-1, the J gene TRBJ1-2; D is perhaps TRBD1 (5 bases). Trimming left V 2 bases short and J 0 bases short, with 8 bases between. The CDR3 has 14 residues. The V gene's germline CDR1 is SGHRS and CDR2 YFSETQ. CDR3 nucleotides: TGCGCCAGCAGCTTAACGACAGCTAACTATGGCTACACCTTC. Translated: CASSLTTANYGYTF.

The V gene is TRBV7-2, the J gene TRBJ2-1; D gene unclear. The CDR3 consists of 14 residues. Germline CDR1 SGHTA, CDR2 FQGNSA. Trimming cost V 1 base and J 2 bases, with 6 bases left between them. Here the CDR3 reads CASSLGPAYNEQFF. In DNA form, the CDR3 reads TGTGCCAGCAGCTTAGGGCCGGCCTACAATGAGCAGTTCTTC.

J is TRBJ2-7 and V is TRBV14; D remains unclear. Trimming took off 0 bases at V and 3 bases at J, with 9 bases between the two ends. The CDR3 covers 14 residues. Per germline, CDR1 SGHDN and CDR2 FVKESK. The CDR3 loop reads CASSQEVGFYEQYF. The CDR3 DNA sequence: TGTGCCAGCAGCCAAGAAGTGGGCTTCTACGAGCAGTACTTC.

This chain connects TRBV25-1 to TRBJ1-2; D is unclear. The length of the CDR3 is 13 residues. V was clipped by 5 bases and J by 6 bases, with 13 bases between them. Germline V gene lookup returns CDR1 MGHDK and CDR2 SYGVNS. The CDR3 DNA sequence: TGTGCCAGCAGTTCCCGATTCGGACATGGCTACACCTTC. It is translated as CASSSRFGHGYTF.

The chain employs TRBV7-2 and TRBJ2-6; 14 bases line up with TRBD2. Germline CDR1 reads SGHTA; CDR2 reads FQGNSA. CDR3 size: 17 residues. The ends lost 5 bases at V and 2 bases at J; junction bases unmatched: 2. The CDR3 loop is CASSTGLAGAGANVLTF. CDR3 nucleotide sequence: TGTGCCAGCAGCACGGGACTAGCGGGAGCTGGGGCCAACGTCCTGACTTTC. The full variable domain, with the rest looked up from reference TRBV7-2 and TRBJ2-6, is GAGVSQSPSNKVTEKGKDVELRCDPISGHTALYWYRQSLGQGLEFLIYFQGNSAPDKSGLPSDRFSAERTGGSVSTLTIQRTQQEDSAVYLCASSTGLAGAGANVLTFGAGSRLTVL.